The 21 T cell receptor beta chains below were found in one sample sequenced in a study of T cells in Graves' hyperthyroidism and ophthalmopathy. Amplification of TCR beta CDR3 regions used RNA as the template. The HTBI primer set was used in a first-round RT-PCR of the TCR CDR3. TCRdb reanalysed the multiplex PCR reads using MiXCR and keeps one entry per CDR3 protein. The sample consists of a few hundred thousand distinct CDR3 sequences, 15% to 19% of them appearing once. The material sequenced was blood. These receptors were taken from a woman aged 18-29 years with Graves' hyperthyroidism.

In this sample, this clonotype turned up many times. The V call is TRBV7-2, the J call TRBJ2-7, with D possibly being TRBD2 (7 bases). This CDR3 spans 15 amino acids. Germline loops: CDR1 SGHTA, CDR2 FQGNSA. The ends were cut back, 1 base at V and 3 bases at J, with 13 bases in the middle. The CDR3 nucleotides read TGTGCCAGCAGCTTAGGAGGGGGGGGGTTCTACGAGCAGTACTTC. This encodes CASSLGGGGFYEQYF.

This clonotype was counted at least ten times. The V and J genes are TRBV20-1 and TRBJ2-7, with a possible D match to TRBD2 (5 bases). V lost 6 bases, J lost 0 bases, and 24 bases lay in between. From germline, CDR1 is DFQATT and CDR2 SNEGSKA (reference sequence). The CDR3 spans 17 residues. In DNA, the CDR3 is TGCAGTGCGCTACAAATAAAAAGCGGCCTAACCTCCTACGAGCAGTACTTC. Translation: CSALQIKSGLTSYEQYF.

This clonotype showed up just a few times. V usage is TRBV25-1 and J usage is TRBJ2-3; 7 nucleotides line up with TRBD2. The germline CDR1 and CDR2 sequences are MGHDK and SYGVNS. After removal of 3 bases from V and 4 bases from J, the junction contained 10 bases not matched to a gene. The CDR3 is 16 residues long. The CDR3 DNA follows: TGTGCCAGCAGTGAGGTCGGGGGAGGGCTAGCAGATACGCAGTATTTT. This encodes CASSEVGGGLADTQYF.

The sample holds a few counts of this clonotype. This chain uses TRBV7-9 with TRBJ2-1, with D possibly matching TRBD1 (5 bases). Trimming took 5 bases from V and 3 from J, leaving 14 bases between them. This CDR3 is built from 15 residues. Germline V gene data show CDR1 as SEHNR and CDR2 as FQNEAQ (reference sequence). This chain's CDR3 is CASSQGQGIYNEQFF. In nucleotides, the CDR3 is TGTGCCAGCAGCCAAGGGCAGGGTATCTACAATGAGCAGTTCTTC.

This clonotype appeared many times. This chain connects TRBV5-1 to TRBJ2-4, with TRBD2 matching 7 bases. The CDR3 contains 16 residues. V dropped 1 base and J dropped 0; count of bases not matched to a gene: 4. Looked up from germline, CDR1 is SGHRS and CDR2 is YFSETQ. The CDR3 coding sequence is TGCGCCAGCAGCTTGTTGGGGGAGGGAGCCAAAAACATTCAGTACTTC. This sequence encodes CASSLLGEGAKNIQYF.

This clonotype was seen a handful of times. The CDR3 spells CASSSSGVADTQYF. In nucleotides, the CDR3 is TGTGCCAGCAGCAGTAGCGGGGTCGCAGATACGCAGTATTTT. The J gene is TRBJ2-3, the V gene TRBV10-3; 8 bases fit TRBD2. This CDR3 contains 14 residues. Unmatched junction bases numbered 10, after V lost 10 bases and J lost 4 bases. CDR1 is ENHRY, CDR2 SYGVKD, per germline.

Worth noting for this clonotype: One base away lies a much larger clone, so this may be a sequencing read error. The genes are TRBV20-1 and TRBJ1-1; D may be TRBD1 (5 bases). Germline V gene sequence: CDR1 DFQATT, CDR2 SNEGSKA (reference sequence). The CDR3 is made up of 13 amino acids. Trimming took 1 base from V and 3 from J, leaving 9 bases between them. CDR3 residues: CSARGGGDTEAFF. DNA of the CDR3: TGCAGTGCTAGAGGGGGGGGGGACACTGAAGCTTTCTTT.

A few counts support this clonotype. V usage is TRBV20-1 and J usage is TRBJ2-2, with TRBD2 matching 8 bases. The V gene end was trimmed by 5 bases and the J gene end by 4 bases; junction bases not matched to a gene: 12. CDR3 length: 16 amino acids. Per germline, CDR1 DFQATT and CDR2 SNEGSKA (reference sequence). CDR3 protein: CSAPRTGGPITGELFF. DNA for the CDR3: TGCAGTGCTCCCCGGACGGGAGGGCCGATCACCGGGGAGCTGTTTTTT.

The table lists this clonotype with many counts. The J gene is TRBJ1-5, the V gene TRBV2; 10 bases are a match to TRBD1. This CDR3 is built from 18 residues. V gave up 5 bases and J gave up 2 bases; unmatched junction bases: 12. Germline CDR1 reads SNHLY; CDR2 reads FYNNEI. The CDR3 spells CASSSPGQGPTGNQPQHF. CDR3 DNA sequence: TGTGCCAGCAGTTCCCCGGGACAGGGGCCTACCGGCAATCAGCCCCAGCATTTT.

In this sample, this clonotype turned up a few times. V usage is TRBV19 and J usage is TRBJ2-3; perhaps TRBD2 as D (5 bases). The V gene's germline CDR1 is LNHDA and CDR2 SQIVND (reference sequence). Deletions cut 9 bases from V and 5 bases from J, with 15 bases between. CDR3 length: 13 amino acids. The DNA of the CDR3 is TGTGCCAGCAACGGAGGTCGGGTAGATACGCAGTATTTT. Its protein product is CASNGGRVDTQYF. The full variable domain, in which reference TRBV19 and TRBJ2-3 provide the parts outside the CDR3, is DGGITQSPKYLFRKEGQNVTLSCEQNLNHDAMYWYRQDPGQGLRLIYYSQIVNDFQKGDIAEGYSVSREKKESFPLTVTSAQKNPTAFYLCASNGGRVDTQYFGPGTRLTVL.

As for this clonotype: This sequence may be a read error, since a much larger clone differs from it by one base. V usage is TRBV6-5 and J usage is TRBJ1-1; D gene uncertain. Trimming removed 3 bases from V and 4 bases from J, with 18 bases in between. The CDR3 runs 16 residues. Germline V gene sequence: CDR1 MNHEY, CDR2 SVGAGI. The CDR3: CASSYSRERVGTEAFF. In DNA, the CDR3 is TGTGCCAGCAGTTATTCACGCGAGAGAGTAGGCACTGAAGCTTTCTTT.

The chain recombines TRBV6-2 or TRBV6-3 with TRBJ2-2, with D uncertain. Trimming took off 7 bases at V and 8 bases at J, with 8 bases between the two ends. Per germline, CDR1 MNHEY and CDR2 SVGEGT. The CDR3 sequence is 11 residues long. In DNA, the CDR3 is TGTGCCAGCACCTCTGCAGGGGAGCTGTTTTTT. Translated, it gives CASTSAGELFF.

To note about this clonotype: The junction departs from germline at one end; a sequencing error may be responsible. The genes are TRBV12-3 or TRBV12-4 and TRBJ2-5, with 9 nucleotides matching TRBD1. The CDR3 has 12 residues. CDR3 sequence: CDSSLDRTGEYF. The DNA for the CDR3 is TGTGACAGCAGTTTGGACCGGACAGGGGAATACTTC.

In its sample, this clonotype was seen many times. V gene TRBV27 combines with J gene TRBJ2-1; 7 nucleotides align to TRBD2. The germline V gene has CDR1 MNHEY and CDR2 SMNVEV (reference sequence). The CDR3 runs 18 residues. The J segment lost 0 bases and the V segment lost 0 bases, leaving 8 bases of the junction unmatched. The CDR3 DNA sequence: TGTGCCAGCAGTTTATCGATCCTAGCGGAGAGCTCCTACAATGAGCAGTTCTTC. It translates to CASSLSILAESSYNEQFF.

This clonotype was observed a few times. The rearrangement links TRBV15 to TRBJ1-1; D is undetermined. Germline V CDR1 and CDR2: LNHNV, YYDKDF (reference sequence). The length of the CDR3 is 11 residues. With 4 bases removed from V and 6 bases from J, the gap between germline ends came to 6 bases. The CDR3 is CATSTRAEAFF. The CDR3 DNA reads as TGTGCCACCAGCACGAGAGCTGAAGCTTTCTTT. The full variable domain, completed using reference TRBV15 and TRBJ1-1, is DAMVIQNPRYQVTQFGKPVTLSCSQTLNHNVMYWYQQKSSQAPKLLFHYYDKDFNNEADTPDNFQSRRPNTSFCFLDIRSPGLGDTAMYLCATSTRAEAFFGQGTRLTVV.

This clonotype appeared many times. This chain links TRBV3-1 with TRBJ2-2; D remains ambiguous. The V end was cut by 4 bases, the J end by 7 bases, with 19 bases between. The germline CDR1 and CDR2 sequences are LGHDT and YNNKEL (reference sequence). This CDR3 has 16 amino acids. Here the CDR3 reads CASSPGRFIRGGELFF. The CDR3 DNA reads TGTGCCAGCAGCCCCGGACGGTTCATTCGAGGCGGGGAGCTGTTTTTT. Supplemented by reference TRBV3-1 and TRBJ2-2, the full variable domain reads DTAVSQTPKYLVTQMGNDKSIKCEQNLGHDTMYWYKQDSKKFLKIMFSYNNKELIINETVPNRFSPKSPDKAHLNLHINSLELGDSAVYFCASSPGRFIRGGELFFGEGSRLTVL.

The table lists this clonotype with a few counts. The chain joins TRBV7-9 to TRBJ2-3; possibly TRBD1 or TRBD2 for D (5 bases each). CDR3 length: 14 amino acids. Germline CDR1 and CDR2: SEHNR and FQNEAQ (reference sequence). V was pared by 5 bases and J by 3 bases, with 12 bases between. The CDR3, as DNA: TGTGCCAGCAGCACTTGGGACCCTACAGATACGCAGTATTTT. It yields the protein CASSTWDPTDTQYF.

As for this clonotype: A much larger clone differs by one base, so this may be a read error. The chain is built from TRBV3-1 and TRBJ2-1; a possible D gene is TRBD2 (5 bases). The germline V gene has CDR1 LGHDT and CDR2 YNNKEL (reference sequence). CDR3 length: 14 amino acids. Trimming shortened V by 5 bases and J by 6 bases, and 14 bases separated the two germline ends. The CDR3 is CASSGGGFRNEQFF. The CDR3 region has the DNA TGTGCCAGCAGCGGCGGCGGGTTCCGCAATGAGCAGTTCTTC.

The table lists this clonotype with a few counts. The chain employs TRBV19 and TRBJ1-1; no clear D gene. Germline loops: CDR1 LNHDA, CDR2 SQIVND (reference sequence). This CDR3 is 16 amino acids long. V lost 4 bases and J lost 1, with 16 bases in between. CDR3 bases: TGTGCCAGTAGTAACCTTCTCCCTGGAGGGAACACTGAAGCTTTCTTT. This sequence encodes CASSNLLPGGNTEAFF.

In this sample, this clonotype turned up many times. This rearrangement joins TRBV12-3 or TRBV12-4 to TRBJ2-5; the D gene is possibly TRBD1 (6 bases). The CDR3 loop spans 17 amino acids. Trimming took 4 bases from V and 5 from J, leaving 23 bases between them. CDR3 nucleotide sequence: TGTGCCAGCAGTTCATGGGGGCCCCAGGGGCGCACGGAGACCCAGTACTTC. It specifies CASSSWGPQGRTETQYF.

This clonotype was counted at least ten times. The rearrangement links TRBV27 to TRBJ1-1; D call uncertain. The CDR3 spans 16 residues. From germline, CDR1 is MNHEY and CDR2 SMNVEV (reference sequence). V was cut by 1 base and J by 0 bases, with 12 bases left in between. The CDR3 bases are TGTGCCAGCAGTTTATTCGGGGATACCCTGAACACTGAAGCTTTCTTT. Translated, it gives CASSLFGDTLNTEAFF.